Shown below are 30 T cell receptor beta chains from a single sample sequenced in a study of spatial heterogeneity in lung cancer. Time point specified: sample taken at primary tumor resection. TCRdb reprocessed the 5' RACE reads with MiXCR, giving one entry per CDR3 protein. The table shows 2,500 or so distinct CDR3 sequences, with 1.9% occurring only once. Sequenced here: normal lung tissue next to the tumor, sampled at surgery. These receptors were taken from a male donor with early-stage non-small cell lung cancer.

This clonotype is judged medium-sized (0.01 to 0.1%). The chain links TRBV7-2 to TRBJ1-1; tentative D call: TRBD1 (5 bases). The CDR3 has 14 residues. The V gene's germline CDR1 is SGHTA and CDR2 FQGNSA. V was clipped by 8 bases and J by 0 bases, with 13 bases between them. DNA of the CDR3: TGTGCCAGCGCCTGGGGGGGTCTGAACACTGAAGCTTTCTTT. It specifies CASAWGGLNTEAFF.

In its sample, this clonotype was seen many times. The chain has TRBV7-8 and TRBJ2-6; D gene unclear. V was trimmed by 1 base and J by 0 bases, leaving 4 bases between them. The CDR3 sequence is 15 residues long. Germline-derived CDR1 and CDR2 are SGHVS and FQNEAQ. CDR3 sequence reads: CASSLGNSGANVLTF. CDR3 in DNA: TGTGCCAGCAGCTTAGGCAACTCTGGGGCCAACGTCCTGACTTTC.

This clonotype was detected ten times or more. V gene TRBV6-5 combines with J gene TRBJ1-4; 8 bases align to TRBD1. The CDR3 has 20 amino acids. The V gene end was trimmed by 6 bases and the J gene end by 2 bases; junction bases not matched to a gene: 20. CDR1 is MNHEY and CDR2 is SVGAGI in the germline V gene. The CDR3 DNA reads as TGTGCCAGCAGGCTCGTTCGGGACAGGCCCTACTCCGCCACTAATGAAAAACTGTTTTTT. Translation: CASRLVRDRPYSATNEKLFF.

This clonotype is deemed medium-sized (0.01 to 0.1%). The chain employs TRBV6-5 and TRBJ2-7, with TRBD2 matching over 9 bases. Trimming at V came to 0 bases and at J to 0 bases, leaving 9 bases not matched to a gene. There are 18 residues in the CDR3. Germline V gene sequence: CDR1 MNHEY, CDR2 SVGAGI. The CDR3 DNA follows: TGTGCCAGCAGTTACTCGGTGGCGGGTAGCGGGGGCTCCTACGAGCAGTACTTC. Translated, it gives CASSYSVAGSGGSYEQYF.

This clonotype was observed at least ten times. V gene TRBV28 combines with J gene TRBJ2-7; TRBD1 matches 8 bases. Germline V gene data show CDR1 as MDHEN and CDR2 as SYDVKM. The CDR3 contains 13 residues. V shed 6 bases and J 3 bases; nucleotides not matched to a gene: 4. For the CDR3, the DNA is TGTGCCAGCAGGTCCGGGACAGGCTACGAGCAGTACTTC. Its protein product is CASRSGTGYEQYF.

This clonotype qualifies as medium-sized. This chain's CDR3 is CASTQGTTGELFF. The CDR3 DNA is TGCGCCAGCACTCAGGGAACCACCGGGGAGCTGTTTTTT. V and J are TRBV10-2 and TRBJ2-2, with D maybe TRBD1 (5 bases). V lost 7 bases to trimming and J lost 4 bases, with 10 bases between them. This CDR3 contains 13 residues. Germline V gene data show CDR1 as WSHSY and CDR2 as SAAADI.

This clonotype is classed as medium-sized. The rearrangement joins TRBV7-2 to TRBJ2-1; the D gene is possibly TRBD1 (8 bases). The V end lost 2 bases, the J end lost 4 bases, and 12 bases lay between the germline ends. The germline V gene encodes CDR1 SGHTA and CDR2 FQGNSA. The CDR3 consists of 15 residues. The CDR3 protein is CASSLTGGGYNEQFF. DNA for the CDR3: TGTGCCAGCAGCTTAACAGGGGGGGGTTACAATGAGCAGTTCTTC.

This clonotype is medium-sized in the sample. J is TRBJ2-1 and V is TRBV20-1; D is possibly TRBD1 (5 bases). V lost 2 bases to trimming and J lost 1 base, with 12 bases between them. Germline CDR1 and CDR2: DFQATT and SNEGSKA (reference sequence). The CDR3 has 15 residues. CDR3: CSARLGARSYNEQFF. CDR3 DNA: TGCAGTGCTAGACTAGGGGCTAGGTCCTACAATGAGCAGTTCTTC.

There are a few counts of this clonotype. Germline and junction disagree at one end, which may indicate a read error. DNA for the CDR3: TGTGCTAGCAGCTCCGGGACTAGGGCAGATACGCAGTATTTT. It is translated as CASSSGTRADTQYF. J is TRBJ2-3 and V is TRBV7-7, with 8 bases matching TRBD2. CDR1 and CDR2 (germline): SSHAT, FNYEAQ (reference sequence). The CDR3 covers 14 residues.

By sample fraction, this clonotype is medium-sized. The chain recombines TRBV6-5 with TRBJ1-4, with a tentative D call TRBD1 (5 bases). Trimming left V 2 bases short and J 6 bases short, with 10 bases between. Germline assignment: CDR1 MNHEY and CDR2 SVGAGI. The CDR3 sequence is 14 residues long. Here the CDR3 DNA reads TGTGCCAGCAGTTACCGGGGCTCTGATGAAAAACTGTTTTTT. This encodes CASSYRGSDEKLFF.

In its sample, this clonotype was seen many times. This CDR3 is CSVEVRGRGTDTQYF. CDR3 DNA sequence: TGCAGCGTTGAGGTGCGGGGGCGGGGGACGGATACGCAGTATTTT. J is TRBJ2-3 and V is TRBV29-1; D perhaps matches TRBD2 (7 bases). The length of the CDR3 is 15 residues. The germline gives CDR1 SQVTM, CDR2 ANQGSEA. The germline V and J ends were trimmed by 3 bases and 6 bases, with 19 bases remaining between them.

In this sample, this clonotype is medium-sized. The chain uses TRBV20-1 and TRBJ1-5; 9 bases match TRBD1. J was trimmed by 1 base and V by 1 base; bases with no gene match: 11. The germline CDR1 and CDR2 sequences are DFQATT and SNEGSKA (reference sequence). This CDR3 has 18 residues. The CDR3 DNA reads TGCAGTGCTAGAGCCCCCGGGACAGGGACTATAAGCAATCAGCCCCAGCATTTT. Residues: CSARAPGTGTISNQPQHF.

This clonotype ranks as medium-sized. The chain has TRBV9 and TRBJ1-3; possibly TRBD1 for D (5 bases). CDR3 length: 13 residues. Trimming pared 8 bases from V and 0 bases from J, leaving 9 bases between. CDR1 is SGDLS, CDR2 YYNGEE, per germline. This CDR3 reads CASQGNSGNTIYF. CDR3 coding DNA: TGTGCCAGTCAGGGTAACTCTGGAAACACCATATATTTT. Full variable domain (missing parts from reference TRBV9 and TRBJ1-3): DSGVTQTPKHLITATGQRVTLRCSPRSGDLSVYWYQQSLDQGLQFLIQYYNGEERAKGNILERFSAQQFPDLHSELNLSSLELGDSALYFCASQGNSGNTIYFGEGSWLTVV.

This clonotype rates as medium-sized. The chain combines TRBV6-6 with TRBJ1-1, with TRBD1 as a possible D gene (6 bases). V lost 6 bases and J lost 6, with 8 bases in between. CDR3 length equals 11 residues. CDR1 is MNHNY, CDR2 SVGAGI, per germline (reference sequence). CDR3 in DNA: TGTGCCAGCAGGGACAGCGCTGAAGCTTTCTTT. This codes for CASRDSAEAFF.

Judged by abundance, this clonotype is medium-sized. The rearrangement uses TRBV30 and TRBJ1-5, with 7 nucleotides matching TRBD1. Per germline, CDR1 GTSNPN and CDR2 SVGIG (reference sequence). V dropped 1 base and J dropped 4; count of bases not matched to a gene: 4. CDR3 length equals 14 residues. CDR3 sequence: CAWSETGINQPQHF. The DNA for the CDR3 is TGTGCCTGGAGTGAGACAGGGATAAATCAGCCCCAGCATTTT.

By proportion, this clonotype is medium-sized. DNA of the CDR3: TGTGCTACAGGACTCTATAGCAATCAGCCCCAGCATTTT. Translated: CATGLYSNQPQHF. The V and J genes are TRBV19 and TRBJ1-5, with a weak D call TRBD1 (5 bases). Germline assignment: CDR1 LNHDA and CDR2 SQIVND (reference sequence). This CDR3 region has 13 residues.

By proportion, this clonotype is medium-sized. The CDR3 region is CSAWGVTEAFF. The CDR3 region has the DNA TGCAGTGCTTGGGGGGTCACTGAAGCTTTCTTT. The chain is built from TRBV20-1 and TRBJ1-1; maybe TRBD1 (5 bases). Between the trimmed V and J ends, which lost 5 bases and 4 bases, there was a span of 8 bases. This CDR3 contains 11 residues. The germline gives CDR1 DFQATT, CDR2 SNEGSKA (reference sequence).

Sample share makes this clonotype medium-sized (0.01 to 0.1%). V gene TRBV5-1 combines with J gene TRBJ1-6, with D maybe TRBD1 (6 bases). Trimming pared 3 bases from V and 10 bases from J, leaving 23 bases between. The CDR3 is made up of 17 amino acids. The germline CDR1 and CDR2 sequences are SGHRS and YFSETQ. The CDR3 spells CASSWDQNRERGSPLHF. CDR3 DNA sequence: TGCGCCAGCAGCTGGGATCAGAACAGGGAACGTGGATCACCCCTCCACTTT.

This clonotype was counted many times. This chain connects TRBV7-1 to TRBJ1-2, with D unclear. Being an ORF, TRBV7-1 has a function that is uncertain. Trimming left V 2 bases short and J 2 bases short, with 18 bases between. This CDR3 region has 17 residues. The CDR3 DNA follows: TGTGCCAGCAGCTCACCCTCCTCCCTCGGACCCAACTATGGCTACACCTTC. Amino acid sequence: CASSSPSSLGPNYGYTF.

The sample holds a few counts of this clonotype. This rearrangement joins TRBV10-1 to TRBJ2-3, with D possibly matching TRBD2 (6 bases). The germline gives CDR1 WNHNN, CDR2 SYGVQD (reference sequence). The ends were cut back, 4 bases at V and 5 bases at J, with 13 bases in the middle. The CDR3 runs to 14 residues. The CDR3 spells CASSVRGVEDTQYF. Here the CDR3 DNA reads TGCGCCAGCAGTGTTCGCGGGGTCGAAGATACGCAGTATTTT.

This clonotype is categorized as large. The gene calls are TRBV10-3 and TRBJ2-3, with D perhaps TRBD1 (6 bases). CDR3 length: 14 residues. CDR1 is ENHRY and CDR2 is SYGVKD in the germline V gene. Trimming pared 11 bases from V and 2 bases from J, leaving 17 bases between. The CDR3 loop reads CAANPGVDTDTQYF. DNA for the CDR3: TGTGCCGCAAACCCAGGGGTAGACACAGATACGCAGTATTTT.

By its share, this clonotype is large. The V and J genes are TRBV20-1 and TRBJ1-4, with D perhaps matching TRBD1 (5 bases). The germline V gene has CDR1 DFQATT and CDR2 SNEGSKA (reference sequence). The CDR3 has 16 residues. V lost 7 bases and J 5 bases, leaving 23 bases between the germline ends. CDR3 DNA: TGCAGTGTACCCTCCAGCAGCGCCAGGGAAAATGAAAAACTGTTTTTT. Translation: CSVPSSSARENEKLFF.

This clonotype came up many times. V and J are TRBV25-1 and TRBJ2-5; 8 bases fit TRBD2. The ends lost 2 bases at V and 1 base at J; junction bases unmatched: 3. The CDR3 length is 15 residues. Germline CDR1 and CDR2: MGHDK and SYGVNS. The CDR3 DNA follows: TGTGCCAGCAGTGAACATCGGGGGGGCCAAGAGACCCAGTACTTC. This gives the protein CASSEHRGGQETQYF.

In its sample, this clonotype is medium-sized. This rearrangement joins TRBV19 to TRBJ1-1, with D uncertain. Germline V gives CDR1 LNHDA, CDR2 SQIVND (reference sequence). The germline V and J ends were trimmed by 2 bases and 5 bases, with 9 bases remaining between them. This CDR3 spans 13 amino acids. The CDR3 bases are TGTGCCAGTAGTATAAGGGTAAGGACTGAAGCTTTCTTT. Residues: CASSIRVRTEAFF. Based on the CDR3 plus reference TRBV19 and TRBJ1-1, the full variable domain is DGGITQSPKYLFRKEGQNVTLSCEQNLNHDAMYWYRQDPGQGLRLIYYSQIVNDFQKGDIAEGYSVSREKKESFPLTVTSAQKNPTAFYLCASSIRVRTEAFFGQGTRLTVV.

This clonotype was observed at least ten times. Germline and junction disagree at one end, which may indicate a read error. The chain links TRBV19 to TRBJ1-2, with 7 bases that match TRBD1. Germline assignment: CDR1 LNHDA and CDR2 SQIVND (reference sequence). This CDR3 comprises 14 residues. The CDR3 region is CASSSTTGNYGDTF. The CDR3 nucleotides are TGTGCCAGTAGTTCCACGACAGGGAACTATGGCGACACCTTC.

This clonotype was observed many times. The chain carries TRBV5-1 and TRBJ2-2; D is undetermined. V was cut by 4 bases and J by 6 bases, with 10 bases left in between. Germline V CDR1 and CDR2: SGHRS, YFSETQ. CDR3 length equals 13 residues. The CDR3 loop reads CASSHPNAGELFF. The CDR3 region has the DNA TGCGCCAGCAGCCACCCGAATGCCGGGGAGCTGTTTTTT.

This clonotype qualifies as medium-sized. This chain connects TRBV4-3 to TRBJ1-1; 10 bases align to TRBD1. This CDR3 is built from 15 residues. Germline CDR1 is LGHNA and CDR2 is YSLEER. Germline trimming cut 1 base from V and 5 bases from J; bases unmatched to any gene: 4. The chain's CDR3 is CASSQATGGRTEAFF. The CDR3 DNA sequence: TGCGCCAGCAGCCAAGCGACAGGGGGCCGGACTGAAGCTTTCTTT.

The rearrangement joins TRBV20-1 to TRBJ2-7, with a weak D call TRBD1 (5 bases). This CDR3 comprises 13 residues. Per germline, CDR1 DFQATT and CDR2 SNEGSKA (reference sequence). Trimming removed 5 bases at V and 2 bases at J, with 13 bases between. As DNA, the CDR3 is TGCAGTGCTCGTGGGGCAGGTCCCTACGAGCAGTACTTC. This translates into CSARGAGPYEQYF.

In its sample, this clonotype is medium-sized. The chain links TRBV4-3 to TRBJ1-6; no reliable D call. The V gene's germline CDR1 is LGHNA and CDR2 YSLEER. The CDR3 is 15 residues long. The ends were cut back, 5 bases at V and 0 bases at J, with 8 bases in the middle. CDR3 bases: TGCGCCAGCAGCTATTCGAGCTCCTATAATTCACCCCTCCACTTT. Translating it yields CASSYSSSYNSPLHF.

By sample share, this clonotype is medium-sized. This chain connects TRBV30 to TRBJ1-6, with 9 bases identical to TRBD1. CDR3 length equals 14 residues. Looked up from germline, CDR1 is GTSNPN and CDR2 is SVGIG (reference sequence). Losses at the gene ends were 3 bases for V and 9 bases for J; bases not matched to a gene: 6. The CDR3 loop is CAWRGGTGFSPLHF. The DNA for the CDR3 is TGTGCCTGGAGAGGCGGGACAGGGTTTTCACCCCTCCACTTT. Complete variable domain (other parts from reference TRBV30 and TRBJ1-6): SQTIHQWPATLVQPVGSPLSLECTVEGTSNPNLYWYRQAAGRGLQLLFYSVGIGQISSEVPQNLSASRPQDRQFILSSKKLLLSDSGFYLCAWRGGTGFSPLHFGNGTRLTVT.